Given below is one TCR beta chain in context. This clone was seen more than once but under ten times. Its antigen specificity is not known. Base qualities are not provided; no much larger clone lies one nucleotide away. This entry comes from a study of shared clonotypes between healthy human individuals (dated by TCRdb to the early 2020s). With regard to the full study: Two women and three men aged 18 to 49 years were included in the cohort. For each donor, CD4 naive and CD4 memory were each given three plates, CD8 naive was given two plates, and CD8 memory was given one plate. To estimate repertoire size and how much clonotype sharing occurs between individuals, the study deeply sequenced the blood TCR repertoires of five healthy adults. Different laboratories and diverse techniques were used to prepare libraries and sequence TCR repertoires, to increase sequencing depth and limit assay-specific biases. Per donor, leukapheresis produced somewhere between about 0.9 and 9.5 billion PBMCs.

CD8 naive samples consisted of CD45RO-negative cells that were positively selected for CCR7, yielding a CD45RA+CCR7+ population without TemRA cells. The donors were healthy, HIV-negative adults who had no recently reported acute infections or vaccinations. Every donor was a Caucasian adult residing in Nashville, Tennessee, USA. Blood was collected by leukapheresis, and PBMCs were isolated by Ficoll-Histopaque density gradient centrifugation and then cryopreserved in liquid nitrogen vapor phase. Analytical flow cytometry was used to check the purity and quantity of every magnetically sorted T cell population. From each sorted fraction, genomic DNA was isolated and quantified by UV absorbance on a Nanodrop 2000c. Using the deep immunoSEQ assay, multiplex PCR amplified TCR CDR3 regions from genomic DNA. Extracted genomic DNA from each cell subset was spread evenly across all wells of several immunoSEQ 96-well plates, with each plate serving as a replicate. For sorted subsets, each replicate PCR was loaded with 200 ng genomic DNA, equivalent to about 30,000 T cell genomes. Purified libraries were measured with a Qubit 3.0 fluorometer, size-checked on a Bioanalyzer 2100, and measured again with the KAPA Library Quantification kit. Each immunoSEQ 96-well plate was sequenced on its own single-read 150-cycle Illumina NextSeq 550 flow cell. The paper's processing steps were these. Because the immunoSEQ output held only junctional sequences and lacked quality scores, the filtering could not match the filtering applied to full-length reads. To assign V/J genes and CDR3, sequences were annotated using PyIR, a Python wrapper for IgBLAST v1.9, with IMGT germline references. Reads were filtered out if the reads had weak V/J assignments (E-value above 1e-6), no CDR3, stop codons, out-of-frame junctions, or ambiguous translated residues. V3J clonotypes were defined by identical inferred V gene, J gene, and CDR3 amino acid sequence. To compute the percentage overlap between repertoires, the number of shared unique clonotypes was divided by the size of the smaller repertoire. Three approaches were used to assess repertoire richness: RTK rarefaction, the Chao1 estimator, and Recon v2.1 estimates of unobserved clonotypes. Generation probabilities for all TCRbeta clonotypes obtained by the gDNA method from a few donors were computed using OLGA. Here the immuneACCESS table is served through TCRdb, limited to in-frame sequences with V and J called. Missing clones are a known gap in these copies; in checked studies unresolved V genes cover under half, and the rest lacks a known reason. For V, J and clone size, that table is used; D and trimming come from the DNA. The sample table lists hundreds of thousands of clones, approximately 96% of them with a count of one. Approximately 0.12% of the sample comes from the top ten.

V is clipped by 5 bases and J by 7 bases, and the sequence between their germline boundaries is 11 bases long. The CDR3 runs 12 amino acids, cysteine and phenylalanine included. The read is trimmed to its CDR3 DNA, 36 bases read in frame from base 1. According to the germline V gene, CDR1 reads SNHLY and CDR2 reads FYNNEI. Study-wide conclusions, independent of this receptor: Because the study included only a small number of donors, the genetic and exposure-history diversity represented was limited. Naive subsets generally had larger estimated clonotype richness than memory subsets did. Compared with non-shared clonotypes, the clonotypes found in all four sorted-subset donors had higher generation probabilities. Based on pairwise subsampling, the degree of clonotype sharing among donors was expected to be affected by sequencing depth. Sampling was restricted to blood, and TCR repertoires in tissue are likely to differ from TCR repertoires in blood. Roughly 5% of naive CD4, 3.5% of naive CD8, approximately 2% of memory CD4, and approximately 0.4% of memory CD8 clonotypes were shared across a few donors. Rarefaction of sorted-subset datasets indicated incomplete sequencing despite the large sequencing depth.

The source of this sequence is a woman aged 25 to 39 in good health. Recombination linked TRBV2 to TRBJ1-2, with TRBD1 perhaps the D gene, on 6 matching bases. The sample was naive CD8+ T cells sorted from blood. Reading the label with the study, this specimen's cell subset or site is: CD45RA+CCR7+. For the CDR3, the sequence is CASSYRDLGYTF. The sequenced DNA is TGTGCCAGCAGTTACAGGGATCTTGGCTACACCTTC.